A single TCR beta chain is shown here with its context. Its antigen is still unknown. This CDR3 has 11 amino acids. Trimming cost V 2 bases and J 6 bases, with 4 bases left between them. Germline CDR1 MDHEN, CDR2 SYDVKM. The assay was immunoSEQ multiplex PCR, and TCRdb's table has in-frame clones only and misses some. The profile shows around 70,000 clones, 85% of them singletons. This sample was included in a study of OX40 agonist ivuxolimab in advanced cancers. The study, taken as a whole, reports: By week 6 at 0.1 to 3.0 mg/kg, blood CD4+ and CD8+ T cells had expanded clonally. Patients who responded partially at 0.1-3.0 mg/kg showed clonal expansion ranking among the lowest.

Sequenced here: CD4+ or CD8+ T cells sorted from blood, sampled in a trial of the OX40 agonist ivuxolimab. The rearrangement links TRBV28 to TRBJ1-2; D is uncertain. The TCR sequence derives from an adult with an advanced solid tumor such as melanoma, head and neck, liver or kidney cancer. This CDR3 is CASSLVDGYTF. In nucleotides, the CDR3 is TGTGCCAGCAGTTTAGTGGATGGCTACACCTTC.